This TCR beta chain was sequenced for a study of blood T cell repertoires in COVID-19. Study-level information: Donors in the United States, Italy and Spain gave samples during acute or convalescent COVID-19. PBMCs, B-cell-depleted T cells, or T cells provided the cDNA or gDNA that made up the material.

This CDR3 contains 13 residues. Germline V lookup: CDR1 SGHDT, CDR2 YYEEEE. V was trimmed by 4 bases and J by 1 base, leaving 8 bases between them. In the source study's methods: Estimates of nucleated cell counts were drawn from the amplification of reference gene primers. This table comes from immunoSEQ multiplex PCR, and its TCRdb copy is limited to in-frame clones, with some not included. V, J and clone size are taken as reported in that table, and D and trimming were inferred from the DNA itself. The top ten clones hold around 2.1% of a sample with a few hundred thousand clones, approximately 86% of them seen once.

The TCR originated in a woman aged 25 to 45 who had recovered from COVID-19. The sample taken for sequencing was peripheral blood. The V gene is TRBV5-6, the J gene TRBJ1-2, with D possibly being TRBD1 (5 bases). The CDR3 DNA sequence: TGTGCCAGCAGCGCTGACAGTAACTATGGCTACACCTTC. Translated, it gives CASSADSNYGYTF.